This TCR beta chain was identified in a study of blood T cell repertoires in COVID-19. Across the study: COVID-19 samples, acute and convalescent, were from the United States, Italy and Spain. T cells, B-cell-depleted T cells, or PBMCs supplied cDNA or gDNA.

Per the original data handling: Amplifying reference gene primers gave estimates of nucleated cell counts. Clones were read by immunoSEQ multiplex PCR, and TCRdb kept only the in-frame ones, dropping some. Clonal size and the V and J genes are those of that table, whereas D and trimming came from the DNA. Of 350,000 to 400,000 clones listed, more than 80% are singletons. This CDR3 is built from 16 residues. V was shortened by 3 bases and J by 5 bases, with 15 bases between the two germline ends. Germline values: CDR1 KGHDR, CDR2 SFDVKD. One Seattle source followed patients from active infection through their disease course.

V and J are TRBV24-1 and TRBJ2-2, with a possible D match to TRBD2 (6 bases). This TCR was sampled from a woman under 40 with COVID-19, enrolled during active disease. The sequenced sample was peripheral blood. The CDR3 DNA reads as TGTGCCACCAGTGATCCCAGCCTAGCGCCGACCGGGGAGCTGTTTTTT. Amino acids: CATSDPSLAPTGELFF.